The clone carrying this T cell receptor (beta chain) was recorded a few times. With a J-beta primer mix and a sample-barcoded 5' primer, a second PCR ran about 7 to 11 cycles. TCRdb called the 5' RACE reads again in MiXCR, with one record for every CDR3 protein. The table shows about 930,000 distinct CDR3 sequences, with 25% to 35% occurring only once. Trimming removed 8 bases at V and 7 bases at J, with 14 bases between. Germline loops: CDR1 MDHEN, CDR2 SYDVKM. This CDR3 contains 13 residues. The data were taken from a study of blood T cells in healthy people across ages. This sample was also put to use in a study of T cells of mothers and their children. In that study: All donors were healthy and Caucasian; they were a few mothers and their six children.

The specimen sequenced was blood. The chain is built from TRBV28 and TRBJ1-4; D is perhaps TRBD1 (6 bases). This receptor was obtained from a woman aged 40 to 55 in good health. CDR3 residues: CASQTGYREKLFF. CDR3 nucleotide sequence: TGTGCCAGCCAGACAGGTTATCGTGAAAAACTGTTTTTT.